Each of the 8 T cell receptor beta chains below was sequenced from the same sample in a study of T-cell reconstitution after alpha-beta-depleted transplantation in children. The TCRbeta library was prepared with unique molecular identifiers. One entry per CDR3 protein results from TCRdb running MiXCR on the PCR reads. The sample yields about 110,000 distinct CDR3 sequences, under 13% seen once. Sequencing was performed on PBMCs, taken before TCRalphabeta/CD19-depleted stem cell transplant. These receptors were collected from a boy aged 2 to 10 with acute lymphoblastic leukemia, due to receive a stem cell transplant.

This clonotype has a handful of counts. The J gene is TRBJ1-1, the V gene TRBV7-9; tentative D call: TRBD1 (5 bases). CDR1 and CDR2 from the germline V gene are SEHNR and FQNEAQ (reference sequence). There are 15 residues in the CDR3. With 5 bases removed from V and 1 base from J, the gap between germline ends came to 14 bases. The CDR3 DNA is TGTGCCAGCAGCCCCCGCTCCGACAGGAACACTGAAGCTTTCTTT. Translated: CASSPRSDRNTEAFF. Together with reference TRBV7-9 and TRBJ1-1, the CDR3 gives the full variable domain: DTGVSQNPRHKITKRGQNVTFRCDPISEHNRLYWYRQTLGQGPEFLTYFQNEAQLEKSRLLSDRFSAERPKGSFSTLEIQRTEQGDSAMYLCASSPRSDRNTEAFFGQGTRLTVV.

This chain joins TRBV2 and TRBJ1-2, with D possibly being TRBD1 (5 bases). The CDR3 has 12 residues. Germline CDR1 is SNHLY and CDR2 is FYNNEI. Trimming stripped 4 bases from V and 8 bases from J, with 11 bases between. The CDR3 loop is CASSGVGDGYTF. The CDR3 region has the DNA TGTGCCAGCAGTGGCGTAGGGGACGGCTACACCTTC. Together with reference TRBV2 and TRBJ1-2, the CDR3 gives the full variable domain: EPEVTQTPSHQVTQMGQEVILRCVPISNHLYFYWYRQILGQKVEFLVSFYNNEISEKSEIFDDQFSVERPDGSNFTLKIRSTKLEDSAMYFCASSGVGDGYTFGSGTRLTVV.

This clonotype appeared many times. The rearrangement joins TRBV5-1 to TRBJ1-6, with 7 bases aligning to TRBD1. The V and J ends lost 0 bases and 10 bases, in that order; junction bases with no gene match: 7. The length of the CDR3 is 15 residues. Germline CDR1 is SGHRS and CDR2 is YFSETQ. The CDR3 is CASSLDGTDTSPLHF. DNA for the CDR3: TGCGCCAGCAGCTTGGATGGGACAGATACCTCACCCCTCCACTTT.

V and J are TRBV4-1 and TRBJ2-7, with 9 bases aligning to TRBD2. The germline CDR1 and CDR2 sequences are MGHRA and YSYEKL. This CDR3 is built from 14 residues. The V gene end was trimmed by 3 bases and the J gene end by 9 bases; junction bases not matched to a gene: 9. CDR3 sequence (DNA): TGCGCCAGCAGCCAGACTAGCGGACCCAGGGGGCAGTACTTC. Translation: CASSQTSGPRGQYF.

This clonotype was counted a few times. CDR3 amino acids: CSASLPGTGGGYTF. The DNA for the CDR3 is TGCAGTGCTAGCCTTCCCGGGACAGGTGGCGGCTACACCTTC. The chain carries TRBV20-1 and TRBJ1-2; 8 bases match TRBD1. The CDR3 extends over 14 amino acids. J lost 8 bases, V lost 3 bases, and 11 bases had no gene match. CDR1 and CDR2 (germline): DFQATT, SNEGSKA (reference sequence).

This clonotype was observed a few times. CDR3 bases: TGTGCCAGCAGTCAGACAGGACTCCATACAGATACGCAGTATTTT. The encoded protein is CASSQTGLHTDTQYF. This sequence joins TRBV6-4 and TRBJ2-3; D might be TRBD1 (6 bases). The germline gives CDR1 MRHNA, CDR2 SNTAGT. Trimming shortened V by 5 bases and J by 3 bases, and 15 bases separated the two germline ends. The length of the CDR3 is 15 residues.

This clonotype turned up a few times. This chain connects TRBV7-2 to TRBJ2-5, with a possible D match to TRBD2 (5 bases). The CDR3 extends over 15 amino acids. V was shortened by 5 bases and J by 4 bases, with 17 bases between the two germline ends. Germline V gives CDR1 SGHTA, CDR2 FQGNSA. The CDR3 nucleotides are TGTGCCAGCAGCCCTTTGGGCGGGTCGGGAGAGACCCAGTACTTC. Protein sequence: CASSPLGGSGETQYF.

V usage is TRBV28 and J usage is TRBJ2-1; 7 nucleotides match TRBD2. From germline, CDR1 is MDHEN and CDR2 SYDVKM. Trimming took 4 bases from V and 0 from J; bases not matched to a gene: 6. The CDR3 runs 16 residues. In nucleotides, the CDR3 is TGTGCCAGCAGTTCCCGGGAGGTGAGCTCCTACAATGAGCAGTTCTTC. Protein: CASSSREVSSYNEQFF.